A selection of T cell receptor beta chains follows, all from one sample in a study of beta chain features in type 1 diabetes. The data were produced by immunoSEQ multiplex PCR, yet TCRdb's version contains in-frame clones alone and is incomplete. The sample contains about 450,000 clones, around 10% of which appear only once. Sequenced material: naive CD4+ T cells from blood. The receptors shown here come from a woman aged 18-29 years in good health. CDR3s include the opening cysteine and the closing phenylalanine or tryptophan. Fields, in order: D gene, J gene, V gene, clone size, CDR3 DNA, CDR3 protein. D genes are given only for firm matches. Expanded clones are given a class, and other clones once, few, many or no size at all.

>-|TRBJ2-1|TRBV13|once
TGTGCCAGCAGCCCTGAGGGGGAGTGGTCCTACAATGAGCAGTTCTTC
CASSPEGEWSYNEQFF
>TRBD2|TRBJ2-2|TRBV7-9|-
TGTGCCAGCCAACAGAGCGGGAGGAGAAACACCGGGGAGCTGTTTTTT
CASQQSGRRNTGELFF
>TRBD2|TRBJ2-1|TRBV7-9|few
TGTGCCAGCAGCGGTCTAGCGGGAGGGCGCAATGAGCAGTTCTTC
CASSGLAGGRNEQFF
>TRBD1|TRBJ2-2|TRBV29-1|-
TGCAGCGCCGGGGGGACAGGGCCCACCGGGGAGCTGTTTTTT
CSAGGTGPTGELFF
>TRBD1|TRBJ2-1|TRBV5-1|few
TGCGCCAGCAGCCCCCGGACAGGGATGCCCTACAATGAGCAGTTCTTC
CASSPRTGMPYNEQFF
>TRBD2|TRBJ2-1|TRBV30|few
TGTGCCTGGAACAAGCATCGGACTAGCGGGAGGGTCGATGAGCAGTTCTTC
CAWNKHRTSGRVDEQFF
>-|TRBJ2-7|TRBV29-1|few
TGCAGCGCCGGGGGCGGCGTCGACGAGCAGTACTTC
CSAGGGVDEQYF
>TRBD1|TRBJ1-1|TRBV18|once
TGTGCCAGCTCACCACGGGACAGCTTGAACACTGAAGCTTTCTTT
CASSPRDSLNTEAFF
>-|TRBJ1-3|TRBV30|-
TGTGCCGGCCTACGTATGGTGTTCTCTGGAAACACCATATATTTT
CAGLRMVFSGNTIYF
>-|TRBJ2-7|TRBV7-3|-
TGTGCCAGCAGCAGGAACAGGGATAACGAGCAGTACTTC
CASSRNRDNEQYF
>-|TRBJ2-3|TRBV7-2|few
TGTGCCAGCAGCTTACTTATGGTCACAGATACGCAGTATTTT
CASSLLMVTDTQYF
>TRBD2|TRBJ2-5|TRBV27|-
TGTGCCAGTTCGAGGCTAGCGGGAGTCGAGACCCAGTACTTC
CASSRLAGVETQYF
>TRBD1|TRBJ1-1|TRBV15|-
TGTGCCACCAGCCTACAGGGGGCTCACACTGAAGCTTTCTTT
CATSLQGAHTEAFF
>-|TRBJ2-3|TRBV7-2|few
TGTGCCAGCAGCTTAGTTAGTGGGCTCACAGATACGCAGTATTTT
CASSLVSGLTDTQYF
>TRBD2|TRBJ2-1|TRBV5-1|few
TGCGCCAGCAGCTTGGTAGCGGGAGGCTCCTACAATGAGCAGTTCTTC
CASSLVAGGSYNEQFF
>-|TRBJ2-3|TRBV5-1|-
TGCGCCAGCAGCCCGACAGTCACAGATACGCAGTATTTT
CASSPTVTDTQYF
>-|TRBJ1-2|TRBV6-5|-
TGTGCCAGCAGTTATACAGTGGCAGCTAACTATGGCTACACCTTC
CASSYTVAANYGYTF
>-|TRBJ2-7|TRBV7-2|-
TGTGCCAGCAGCTTAGGCCGAGACAGGCCGTACGAGCAGTACTTC
CASSLGRDRPYEQYF
>-|TRBJ1-5|TRBV30|few
TGTGCCTGGAGTGTACTTGGCAATCAGCCCCAGCATTTT
CAWSVLGNQPQHF
>TRBD1|TRBJ2-7|TRBV7-2|few
TGTGCCAGCAGCTACCGGACAGGGAGCTCCTACGAGCAGTACTTC
CASSYRTGSSYEQYF
>-|TRBJ2-5|TRBV29-1|-
TGCAGCGTTGTTCAGGGCCAAGAGACCCAGTACTTC
CSVVQGQETQYF
>TRBD1|TRBJ2-6|TRBV2|-
TGTGCCAGCAGTCGCGACAGGGTATCTGGGGCCAACGTCCTGACTTTC
CASSRDRVSGANVLTF
>-|TRBJ1-2|TRBV25-1|-
TGTGCCAGCAGTGAATCGGTTGGTGGCAGCAACTATGGCTACACCTTC
CASSESVGGSNYGYTF
>-|TRBJ2-5|TRBV7-3|-
TGTGCCAGCAGCCTAGGGGGGACTTCCCGAGGGGAGACCCAGTACTTC
CASSLGGTSRGETQYF
>-|TRBJ2-5|TRBV5-1|-
TGCGCCAGCAGCTCGACAGCGTACCAAGAGACCCAGTACTTC
CASSSTAYQETQYF
>-|TRBJ1-1|TRBV7-9|few
TGTGCCAGCAGCTTATCCGGGACGGGCACTGAAGCTTTCTTT
CASSLSGTGTEAFF
>-|TRBJ1-5|TRBV7-2|-
TGTGCCAGCAGCCGCCGAGCCCTGTATAGCAATCAGCCCCAGCATTTT
CASSRRALYSNQPQHF
>-|TRBJ2-2|TRBV27|few
TGTGCCAGCAGTTTAGTGGGTATTAGTCCCGGGGAGCTGTTTTTT
CASSLVGISPGELFF
>-|TRBJ1-2|TRBV7-9|few
TGTGCCAGCAGCTTAGCGGGGGCTAACTATGGCTACACCTTC
CASSLAGANYGYTF
>TRBD2|TRBJ2-3|TRBV7-3|-
TGTGCCAGCAGCCTAGCGGGAATTGGCACAGATACGCAGTATTTT
CASSLAGIGTDTQYF
>-|TRBJ2-7|TRBV7-6|few
TGTGCCAGCAGCTTAGACAGGGCCGCGGGAGAGCAGTACTTC
CASSLDRAAGEQYF